This T cell receptor beta chain derives from a study of cytomegalovirus exposure and HLA in healthy donors. Study results and limitations: Reportedly, HLA-A and HLA-B alleles of most subjects were accurately predicted from TCR beta. Presence/absence analyses took donor sequencing depth as roughly uniform. Per a later analysis, 18,000 or so TCR beta sequences showed association with HLA alleles at 0.05 false discovery rate. V segments that were indistinguishable, TRBV6-2 and TRBV6-3 among them, were omitted from analysis.

About this clone: The antigen is not known.

CDR1 MDHEN and CDR2 SYDVKM come from the germline V gene. CDR3 length equals 15 residues. The PCR ran on 60 Vbeta and 13 Jbeta primers. TCRdb keeps only in-frame clones here, not all; method: immunoSEQ multiplex PCR. The sample contains approximately 82,000 clones, about 9.4% of which appear only once. The rearrangement joins TRBV28 to TRBJ2-5, with 11 bases identical to TRBD1. Near its end, the DNA agrees better with TRBJ2-7, so the J call may be wrong. What was sequenced was PBMCs. The receptor was derived from a man aged 55 to 70 in good health and CMV-seropositive. The CDR3 bases are TGTGCCAGCAGTCCGCCGGGACAGGGGGCCTACGAGCAGTACTTC. Its translation: CASSPPGQGAYEQYF.